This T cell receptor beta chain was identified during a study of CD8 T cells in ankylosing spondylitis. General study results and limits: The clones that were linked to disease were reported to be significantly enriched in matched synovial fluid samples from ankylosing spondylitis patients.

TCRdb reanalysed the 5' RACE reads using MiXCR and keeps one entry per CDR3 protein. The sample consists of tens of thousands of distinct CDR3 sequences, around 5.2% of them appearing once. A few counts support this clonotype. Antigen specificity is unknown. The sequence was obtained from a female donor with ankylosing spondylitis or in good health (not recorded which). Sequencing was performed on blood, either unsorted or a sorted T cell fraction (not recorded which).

The chain's CDR3 is CASQGANRDTQYF. CDR3 in DNA: TGTGCTTCACAGGGGGCCAACCGAGATACGCAGTATTTT. The chain couples TRBV9 to TRBJ2-3, with 9 nucleotides matching TRBD1. CDR1 is SGDLS, CDR2 YYNGEE, per germline. The CDR3 contains 13 residues.